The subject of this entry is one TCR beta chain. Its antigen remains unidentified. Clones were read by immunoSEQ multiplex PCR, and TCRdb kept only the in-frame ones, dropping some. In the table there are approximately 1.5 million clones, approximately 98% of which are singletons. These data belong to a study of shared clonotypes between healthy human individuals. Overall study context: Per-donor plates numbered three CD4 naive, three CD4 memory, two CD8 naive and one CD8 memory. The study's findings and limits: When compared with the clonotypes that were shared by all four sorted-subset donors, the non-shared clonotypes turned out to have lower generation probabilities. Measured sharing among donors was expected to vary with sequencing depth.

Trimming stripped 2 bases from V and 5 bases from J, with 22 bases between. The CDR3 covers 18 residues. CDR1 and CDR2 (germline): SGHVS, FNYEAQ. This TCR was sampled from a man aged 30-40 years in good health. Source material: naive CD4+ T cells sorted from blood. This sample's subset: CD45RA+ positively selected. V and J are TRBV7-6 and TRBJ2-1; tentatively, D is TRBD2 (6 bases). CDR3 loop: CASSLRGRRDRPDNEQFF. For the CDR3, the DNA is TGTGCCAGCAGCTTAAGGGGAAGGCGGGACCGCCCAGACAATGAGCAGTTCTTC.